The 16 T cell receptor beta chains in this list originate from one sample, sequenced in a study of T cell repertoires in cytomegalovirus infection. TCRdb used MiXCR to reprocess the reads, holding one entry per CDR3 protein. The table lists about 530,000 distinct CDR3 sequences, about a quarter of them singletons. Material for sequencing was PBMCs. The origin of the receptors is a human donor in good health (CMV status not recorded). Some clones in this sample may be carry-over from other donors' samples.

The chain is built from TRBV27 and TRBJ1-4; possibly TRBD1 for D (5 bases). CDR3 length equals 11 residues. V was shortened by 4 bases and J by 11 bases, with 8 bases between the two germline ends. CDR1 is MNHEY, CDR2 SMNVEV, per germline (reference sequence). The CDR3 DNA reads as TGTGCCAGCAGTTGGGACCGGAAACTGTTTTTT. This translates into CASSWDRKLFF.

This clonotype was seen once. The rearrangement uses TRBV2 and TRBJ1-2; 7 bases fit TRBD1. The germline CDR1 and CDR2 sequences are SNHLY and FYNNEI. This CDR3 has 15 residues. After removal of 3 bases from V and 0 bases from J, the junction contained 4 bases not matched to a gene. In DNA, the CDR3 is TGTGCCAGCAGTGAGGACAGGCCAGCTAACTATGGCTACACCTTC. Translated, it gives CASSEDRPANYGYTF.

This clonotype was seen more than once but under ten times. V and J are TRBV18 and TRBJ2-3; D remains ambiguous. CDR1 KGHSH and CDR2 LQKENI come from the germline V gene. The CDR3 spans 13 residues. Trimming cost V 8 bases and J 2 bases, with 11 bases left between them. The CDR3 bases are TGTGCCAGCAGTCCTCCTAACACAGATACGCAGTATTTT. As protein: CASSPPNTDTQYF.

The chain has TRBV6-2 or TRBV6-3 and TRBJ2-1; D is uncertain. The germline V gene has CDR1 MNHEY and CDR2 SVGEGT. This CDR3 has 16 amino acids. Between the trimmed V and J ends, which lost 3 bases and 0 bases, there was a span of 12 bases. The CDR3 DNA is TGTGCCAGCAGTTATTCGCAGGAGAGCTCCTACAATGAGCAGTTCTTC. It yields the protein CASSYSQESSYNEQFF.

The chain is built from TRBV6-2 or TRBV6-3 and TRBJ2-2; TRBD2 agrees at 8 bases. V lost 6 bases to trimming and J lost 6 bases; unmatched junction nucleotides: 9. The CDR3 is made up of 15 amino acids. Germline-derived CDR1 and CDR2 are MNHEY and SVGEGT. CDR3 sequence: CASRPGSGSAGELFF. The DNA for the CDR3 is TGTGCCAGCAGGCCCGGGAGCGGGAGCGCCGGGGAGCTGTTTTTT.

This sequence joins TRBV5-4 and TRBJ1-1; no firm D call. The germline gives CDR1 SGHNT, CDR2 YYREEE (reference sequence). The CDR3 loop spans 16 amino acids. V was trimmed by 1 base and J by 2 bases, leaving 15 bases between them. In DNA form, the CDR3 reads TGTGCCAGCAGCTTGCTGATGTACGGCGATAACACTGAAGCTTTCTTT. Amino acid sequence: CASSLLMYGDNTEAFF.

The chain uses TRBV12-3 or TRBV12-4 and TRBJ2-5; 9 bases map to TRBD2. The CDR3 contains 12 residues. The trim removed 8 bases at V and 5 bases at J, leaving 3 bases unmatched. The CDR3 is CASGGGAETQYF. CDR3 coding DNA: TGTGCCAGCGGCGGGGGGGCCGAGACCCAGTACTTC.

The chain joins TRBV7-8 to TRBJ2-3; D uncertain. Trimming took off 2 bases at V and 1 base at J, with 7 bases between the two ends. The germline V gene encodes CDR1 SGHVS and CDR2 FQNEAQ. The CDR3 runs to 14 residues. CDR3 sequence: CASSLHQRTDTQYF. The CDR3 DNA sequence: TGTGCCAGCAGCTTACACCAGCGCACAGATACGCAGTATTTT.

There are a few counts of this clonotype. The chain is built from TRBV7-2 and TRBJ1-1, with D possibly being TRBD1 (6 bases). Germline CDR1 reads SGHTA; CDR2 reads FQGNSA. The V end was cut by 3 bases, the J end by 1 base, with 9 bases between. CDR3 length equals 14 residues. The CDR3, as DNA: TGTGCCAGCAGCTTGGGGGACACGAACACTGAAGCTTTCTTT. Encoded protein: CASSLGDTNTEAFF.

The V call is TRBV9, the J call TRBJ2-7, with TRBD2 as a possible D gene (6 bases). Germline V gene sequence: CDR1 SGDLS, CDR2 YYNGEE. This CDR3 is 12 amino acids long. As DNA, the CDR3 is TGTGTCCACCTAGCGAGCTCCTACGAGCAGTACTTC. It is translated as CVHLASSYEQYF. Filled out from reference TRBV9 and TRBJ2-7, the complete variable domain reads DSGVTQTPKHLITATGQRVTLRCSPRSGDLSVYWYQQSLDQGLQFLIQYYNGEERAKGNILERFSAQQFPDLHSELNLSSLELGDSALYFCVHLASSYEQYFGPGTRLTVT.

This rearrangement joins TRBV20-1 to TRBJ2-1; TRBD2 is a possible D gene (6 bases). Trimming pared 3 bases from V and 3 bases from J, leaving 15 bases between. CDR1 and CDR2 from the germline V gene are DFQATT and SNEGSKA (reference sequence). CDR3 length equals 15 residues. CDR3 sequence (DNA): TGCAGTGCTAGTTATTTGGGGGGTAACTACAATGAGCAGTTCTTC. Its translation: CSASYLGGNYNEQFF.

The CDR3, as DNA: TGCGCCAGCAGCCAAGATCGTCCGGTCCCGGGCGAGGAGACCCAGTACTTC. Protein product: CASSQDRPVPGEETQYF. The chain employs TRBV4-1 and TRBJ2-5; D gene uncertain. With 0 bases removed from V and 5 bases from J, the gap between germline ends came to 19 bases. The germline CDR1 and CDR2 sequences are MGHRA and YSYEKL. CDR3 length: 17 amino acids.

The chain carries TRBV19 and TRBJ2-1; 12 nucleotides match TRBD2. The CDR3 extends over 23 amino acids. With V trimmed by 3 bases and J by 2 bases, 23 bases remained unmatched. In germline, CDR1 is LNHDA, CDR2 SQIVND (reference sequence). The DNA for the CDR3 is TGTGCCAGTAGTATTACTATGGACTGGGACCCCGGAGCTAGCGGGAGGGCCTACAATGAGCAGTTCTTC. Translation: CASSITMDWDPGASGRAYNEQFF.

This clonotype was counted between two and nine times. The DNA for the CDR3 is TGTGCCTGGAGTGTACCCCGGGTTGCCAAAAACATTCAGTACTTC. Translation gives CAWSVPRVAKNIQYF. The J gene is TRBJ2-4, the V gene TRBV30; no clear D. There are 15 residues in the CDR3. V shed 0 bases and J shed 1 base, with 10 bases lying between them. The germline CDR1 and CDR2 sequences are GTSNPN and SVGIG (reference sequence).

This clonotype came up a few times. The chain combines TRBV12-3 or TRBV12-4 with TRBJ1-6, with D perhaps TRBD1 (5 bases). With 1 base removed from V and 5 bases from J, the gap between germline ends came to 6 bases. This CDR3 comprises 14 residues. For the CDR3, the DNA is TGTGCCAGCAGTTTAGGGGGCAATAATTCACCCCTCCACTTT. Translating gives CASSLGGNNSPLHF.

The V gene is TRBV4-3, the J gene TRBJ2-2, with D tentatively TRBD1 or TRBD2 (5 bases each). Germline lookup yields CDR1 LGHNA and CDR2 YSLEER. This CDR3 region has 14 residues. With 0 bases removed from V and 9 bases from J, the gap between germline ends came to 11 bases. DNA for the CDR3: TGCGCCAGCAGCCAAGATTATGGGGGTAGGGAGCTGTTTTTT. Translation: CASSQDYGGRELFF.